One and the same sample provided the 30 T cell receptor beta chains below, sequenced in a study of T cells in Graves' hyperthyroidism and ophthalmopathy (dated by TCRdb to between 2019 and 2020). Libraries were made using multiplex PCR. Instrument used: Illumina HiSeq 2000. TCR beta CDR3 regions were amplified from RNA transcripts. For the first round of RT-PCR on the TCR CDR3, the HTBI primer set was used together with the Qiagen OneStep RT-PCR kit. The public reads were reanalyzed by TCRdb: fastp trimming at Q25, MiXCR alignment, in-frame beta chains only. Each entry is one CDR3 protein sequence, shown with its most common DNA and genes. This sample holds a few hundred thousand distinct CDR3 sequences; 15% to 20% were observed only once. Roughly 53% of the sample belongs to the ten largest clones. The sequencing sample was made of blood. The source of these receptors is a woman in her sixties or seventies with Graves' ophthalmopathy.

The chain joins TRBV19 to TRBJ1-2, with 9 bases aligning to TRBD1. The germline V gene encodes CDR1 LNHDA and CDR2 SQIVND (reference sequence). V shed 3 bases, J shed 6 bases, and the junction held 5 bases outside the gene matches. There are 14 residues in the CDR3. CDR3 in amino acids: CASSIQGTGNGYTF. The CDR3 nucleotides read TGTGCCAGTAGTATTCAAGGGACAGGGAATGGCTACACCTTC. The whole variable domain, filled in from reference TRBV19 and TRBJ1-2, reads DGGITQSPKYLFRKEGQNVTLSCEQNLNHDAMYWYRQDPGQGLRLIYYSQIVNDFQKGDIAEGYSVSREKKESFPLTVTSAQKNPTAFYLCASSIQGTGNGYTFGSGTRLTVV.

This clonotype has at least ten counts. The J gene is TRBJ2-2, the V gene TRBV5-1; possibly TRBD2 for D (5 bases). The V gene's germline CDR1 is SGHRS and CDR2 YFSETQ. Between the trimmed V and J ends, which lost 2 bases and 3 bases, there was a span of 11 bases. This CDR3 region has 15 residues. CDR3 sequence (DNA): TGCGCCAGCAGCTTCGTAGAGGAGGACACCGGGGAGCTGTTTTTT. Amino acid sequence: CASSFVEEDTGELFF.

This clonotype was observed many times. The J gene is TRBJ2-2, the V gene TRBV12-3 or TRBV12-4, with D tentatively TRBD1 (5 bases). The CDR3 has 12 amino acids. Trimming cost V 1 base and J 16 bases, with 13 bases left between them. CDR3 in amino acids: CASSLGTRAWFF. The DNA for the CDR3 is TGTGCCAGCAGTTTAGGGACCAGGGCATGGTTTTTT.

The table lists this clonotype with many counts. The chain recombines TRBV20-1 with TRBJ1-4; 8 bases map to TRBD1. Germline values: CDR1 DFQATT, CDR2 SNEGSKA (reference sequence). The trim removed 5 bases at V and 7 bases at J, leaving 6 bases unmatched. CDR3 length: 13 residues. CDR3 amino acids: CSALDRAGEKLFF. CDR3 DNA: TGCAGTGCTTTGGACAGGGCGGGTGAAAAACTGTTTTTT.

V gene TRBV28 combines with J gene TRBJ2-3, with no clear D. Germline CDR1 is MDHEN and CDR2 is SYDVKM. This CDR3 contains 16 residues. V shed 4 bases and J shed 3 bases, with 17 bases lying between them. In nucleotides, the CDR3 is TGTGCCAGCAGTTCTCCCGGAGCATCGGAGACAGATACGCAGTATTTT. The encoded protein is CASSSPGASETDTQYF.

This clonotype was seen more than once but under ten times. The J gene is TRBJ2-1, the V gene TRBV29-1; D gene unclear. Trimming removed 6 bases at V and 5 bases at J, with 17 bases between. This CDR3 has 14 amino acids. The V gene's germline CDR1 is SQVTM and CDR2 ANQGSEA. CDR3 sequence reads: CSVMDLKVNNEQFF. As DNA, the CDR3 is TGCAGCGTCATGGACCTTAAGGTGAACAATGAGCAGTTCTTC.

This clonotype was observed at least ten times. The genes are TRBV27 and TRBJ1-2, with 11 bases that match TRBD1. CDR1 and CDR2 from the germline V gene are MNHEY and SMNVEV (reference sequence). J gave up 6 bases and V 4 bases, and 13 bases lay outside the gene matches. This CDR3 contains 17 residues. In DNA, the CDR3 is TGTGCCAGCAGTTCTTGGAGGACAGGGGGCGAGCGTGATGGCTACACCTTC. This gives the protein CASSSWRTGGERDGYTF.

This clonotype was seen at least ten times. The gene calls are TRBV18 and TRBJ2-7; a weak D match, TRBD1 (7 bases). This CDR3 comprises 15 residues. V was shortened by 4 bases and J by 6 bases, with 19 bases between the two germline ends. Germline assignment: CDR1 KGHSH and CDR2 LQKENI. CDR3 region: CASSLKAGGGGEQYF. Here the CDR3 DNA reads TGTGCCAGCTCACTAAAGGCAGGGGGAGGTGGCGAGCAGTACTTC.

This clonotype has a count of ten or more. The chain joins TRBV20-1 to TRBJ1-4, with D perhaps TRBD1 (5 bases). CDR3 length: 14 amino acids. Trimming took 5 bases from V and 8 from J, leaving 18 bases between them. In germline, CDR1 is DFQATT, CDR2 SNEGSKA (reference sequence). CDR3 protein: CSALSSPGQEKLFF. The CDR3 coding sequence is TGCAGTGCTCTCTCTAGTCCAGGACAAGAAAAACTGTTTTTT.

This clonotype was picked up many times. The gene calls are TRBV10-3 and TRBJ1-2, with 8 positions matching TRBD1. Germline V gene data show CDR1 as ENHRY and CDR2 as SYGVKD. CDR3 length: 15 amino acids. Trimming cost V 5 bases and J 0 bases; bases outside gene matches: 5. The CDR3: CAISTGGLANYGYTF. The CDR3 nucleotides read TGTGCCATCAGTACAGGGGGATTAGCTAACTATGGCTACACCTTC.

This chain links TRBV7-9 with TRBJ1-6; D possibly corresponds to TRBD1 (6 bases). CDR1 is SEHNR, CDR2 FQNEAQ, per germline (reference sequence). Between the trimmed V and J ends, which lost 5 bases and 6 bases, there was a span of 23 bases. The CDR3 contains 18 residues. CDR3 in amino acids: CASSPWGAGDRFNSPLHF. In DNA form, the CDR3 reads TGTGCCAGCAGCCCTTGGGGGGCCGGAGACAGGTTTAATTCACCCCTCCACTTT.

Concerning this clonotype itself: A much larger clonotype is one base distant, so this may be a read error. V is TRBV29-1 and J is TRBJ1-2; possibly TRBD1 for D (6 bases). The CDR3 covers 10 residues. V was clipped by 8 bases and J by 7 bases, with 11 bases between them. The germline V gene encodes CDR1 SQVTM and CDR2 ANQGSEA. In DNA form, the CDR3 reads TGCAGCACGTTGACAGGTGGCTACACCTTC. Protein sequence: CSTLTGGYTF.

This clonotype was detected ten times or more. The rearrangement joins TRBV18 to TRBJ2-7, with 9 nucleotides matching TRBD1. The CDR3 sequence is 14 residues long. CDR1 KGHSH and CDR2 LQKENI come from the germline V gene. V lost 5 bases to trimming and J lost 4 bases; unmatched junction nucleotides: 6. CDR3 DNA sequence: TGTGCCAGCTCAACAAGACAGGGGGGATACGAGCAGTACTTC. It encodes CASSTRQGGYEQYF.

The chain employs TRBV19 and TRBJ1-5, with D unclear. This CDR3 is 15 amino acids long. Germline assignment: CDR1 LNHDA and CDR2 SQIVND (reference sequence). V lost 3 bases and J lost 0, with 9 bases in between. The CDR3 spells CASSISHNSNQPQHF. The CDR3 region has the DNA TGTGCCAGTAGTATCAGTCATAATAGCAATCAGCCCCAGCATTTT.

This clonotype was counted at least ten times. V usage is TRBV18 and J usage is TRBJ1-2; 7 bases align to TRBD1. Germline V gene lookup returns CDR1 KGHSH and CDR2 LQKENI. The CDR3 contains 15 residues. V trimming: 1 base; J trimming: 3 bases; junction bases outside the gene matches: 5. CDR3 amino acids: CASSPLAGGHYGYTF. CDR3 nucleotide sequence: TGTGCCAGCTCACCACTGGCAGGGGGTCACTATGGCTACACCTTC. The variable domain in full, completed from reference TRBV18 and TRBJ1-2, reads NAGVMQNPRHLVRRRGQEARLRCSPMKGHSHVYWYRQLPEEGLKFMVYLQKENIIDESGMPKERFSAEFPKEGPSILRIQQVVRGDSAAYFCASSPLAGGHYGYTFGSGTRLTVV.

Only one count was recorded for this clonotype. J is TRBJ2-2 and V is TRBV12-5, with D uncertain. CDR3 length: 12 residues. Per the germline V gene, CDR1 is LGHNT and CDR2 is FRNRAP. V was cut by 5 bases and J by 4 bases, with 5 bases left in between. Written as DNA, the CDR3 is TGTGCTAGTGGTATTGGCACCGGGGAGCTGTTTTTT. This sequence encodes CASGIGTGELFF.

This clonotype came up many times. This chain connects TRBV7-8 to TRBJ1-2, with 7 bases that match TRBD1. Losses at the gene ends were 4 bases for V and 2 bases for J; bases not matched to a gene: 10. The germline V gene encodes CDR1 SGHVS and CDR2 FQNEAQ. CDR3 size: 16 residues. The CDR3 reads CASSSYMTGSNYGYTF. CDR3 nucleotide sequence: TGTGCCAGCAGCTCTTACATGACAGGGTCAAACTATGGCTACACCTTC.

The rearrangement uses TRBV20-1 and TRBJ2-5; D may be TRBD1 or TRBD2 (5 bases each). Trimming took off 0 bases at V and 1 base at J, with 12 bases between the two ends. The germline gives CDR1 DFQATT, CDR2 SNEGSKA (reference sequence). CDR3 size: 15 residues. For the CDR3, the DNA is TGCAGTGCTAGAGATTACCAGAGGGGCCAAGAGACCCAGTACTTC. It yields the protein CSARDYQRGQETQYF.

This clonotype was observed many times. The chain carries TRBV10-2 and TRBJ1-5, with 7 bases identical to TRBD1. The CDR3 is made up of 16 amino acids. J lost 4 bases, V lost 3 bases, and 9 bases had no gene match. Germline CDR1 and CDR2: WSHSY and SAAADI. The CDR3 coding sequence is TGCGCCAGCAGTGAAGTAGACAGGGCAAATAATCAGCCCCAGCATTTT. It translates to CASSEVDRANNQPQHF.

This clonotype was seen ten or more times. The gene calls are TRBV5-1 and TRBJ2-7; 10 bases map to TRBD1. The trim removed 3 bases at V and 1 base at J, leaving 4 bases unmatched. CDR3 size: 15 residues. CDR1 and CDR2 (germline): SGHRS, YFSETQ. CDR3 bases: TGCGCCAGCAGCTCCCGGGACAGGGGATCCTACGAGCAGTACTTC. Encoded protein: CASSSRDRGSYEQYF.

This clonotype has only a few counts. The chain employs TRBV6-2 or TRBV6-3 and TRBJ1-1, with TRBD1 identical over 12 bases. Germline-derived CDR1 and CDR2 are MNHEY and SVGEGT. V lost 6 bases and J lost 0; bases outside the gene matches: 8. This CDR3 spans 17 amino acids. The CDR3 region has the DNA TGTGCCAGCAGACTAGGGACAGGGGGCGCCTTGAACACTGAAGCTTTCTTT. It codes for CASRLGTGGALNTEAFF.

This clonotype was counted at least ten times. V and J are TRBV5-1 and TRBJ2-7; D unresolved. V was trimmed by 4 bases and J by 6 bases, leaving 14 bases between them. CDR1 and CDR2 from the germline V gene are SGHRS and YFSETQ. CDR3 length: 13 amino acids. The CDR3 spells CASSTPPRTEQYF. The CDR3 region has the DNA TGCGCCAGCAGCACCCCGCCGCGGACCGAGCAGTACTTC.

This clonotype was observed a handful of times. The rearrangement uses TRBV11-2 and TRBJ1-2; TRBD1 is a possible D gene (6 bases). V was shortened by 0 bases and J by 7 bases, with 18 bases between the two germline ends. This CDR3 spans 16 amino acids. Germline-derived CDR1 and CDR2 are SGHAT and FQNNGV. The CDR3 DNA follows: TGTGCCAGCAGCTTAGATCTTGGACGGGGAGGGGGTGGCTACACCTTC. It encodes CASSLDLGRGGGGYTF.

The chain employs TRBV16 and TRBJ1-5; 10 positions match TRBD1. In germline, CDR1 is KGHSY, CDR2 FQNENV. The CDR3 sequence is 21 residues long. With V trimmed by 4 bases and J by 3 bases, 21 bases remained unmatched. This CDR3 reads CASSLSPGQGTGGEINQPQHF. DNA for the CDR3: TGTGCCAGCAGCCTGTCTCCGGGACAGGGGACGGGAGGAGAAATCAATCAGCCCCAGCATTTT.

This clonotype was counted only a few times. This chain joins TRBV5-5 and TRBJ1-2; the D is unclear. CDR3 length equals 17 residues. Germline V gene sequence: CDR1 SGHKS, CDR2 YYEKEE (reference sequence). V was pared by 2 bases and J by 4 bases, with 21 bases between. The CDR3 DNA follows: TGTGCCAGCAGCTTCGGTTCCCTACGGGCCTCCTCCTATGGCTACACCTTC. This translates into CASSFGSLRASSYGYTF. Based on the CDR3 plus reference TRBV5-5 and TRBJ1-2, the full variable domain is DAGVTQSPTHLIKTRGQQVTLRCSPISGHKSVSWYQQVLGQGPQFIFQYYEKEERGRGNFPDRFSARQFPNYSSELNVNALLLGDSALYLCASSFGSLRASSYGYTFGSGTRLTVV.

This clonotype was seen ten or more times. The chain carries TRBV2 and TRBJ1-5; 7 bases fit TRBD1. The V and J ends lost 7 bases and 5 bases, in that order; junction bases with no gene match: 5. CDR3 length equals 13 residues. From germline, CDR1 is SNHLY and CDR2 FYNNEI. The CDR3 DNA is TGTGCCAGCACCGGCAGGGGGTATCAGCCCCAGCATTTT. Protein product: CASTGRGYQPQHF.

This clonotype was counted ten times or more. The V and J genes are TRBV28 and TRBJ1-4; possibly TRBD1 for D (5 bases). Trimming shortened V by 2 bases and J by 6 bases, and 13 bases separated the two germline ends. CDR1 and CDR2 (germline): MDHEN, SYDVKM. CDR3 length equals 15 residues. The CDR3 coding sequence is TGTGCCAGCAGTTTAGCCGACAGACTAGATGAAAAACTGTTTTTT. This sequence encodes CASSLADRLDEKLFF.

The chain couples TRBV4-3 to TRBJ2-7; TRBD2 matches at 7 bases. Germline V CDR1 and CDR2: LGHNA, YSLEER. V lost 0 bases, J lost 6 bases, and 11 bases stayed unmatched. This CDR3 spans 16 amino acids. The CDR3 DNA reads as TGCGCCAGCAGCCAAGATTGGAGGGGAGGGGAGGCCGAGCAGTACTTC. Residues: CASSQDWRGGEAEQYF.

This chain connects TRBV20-1 to TRBJ2-1; 7 bases map to TRBD1. V shed 0 bases and J 4 bases; nucleotides not matched to a gene: 6. Germline V gene lookup returns CDR1 DFQATT and CDR2 SNEGSKA (reference sequence). This CDR3 region has 15 residues. The CDR3 region has the DNA TGCAGTGCTAGAGAATACGGGACAGCTTACAATGAGCAGTTCTTC. Its protein is CSAREYGTAYNEQFF.

This clonotype was recorded at least ten times. An end of the junction differs from the germline gene, which may be a read error. The V call is TRBV7-2, the J call TRBJ1-5; D remains unclear. The CDR3 runs to 12 residues. Germline V gene lookup returns CDR1 SGHTA and CDR2 FQGNSA. The CDR3 nucleotides are TGTGCCAGCAACTTAGGGAGGGAGCCCCAGCATTTT. It is translated as CASNLGREPQHF.